Shown below are 23 T cell receptor beta chains from a single sample sequenced in a study of Ad26.COV2.S vaccination and SARS-CoV-2 variants. Sample treatment: some 20 received Ad26.COV2.S at low or high dose, single or two shots; a few received placebo; per-sample allocation not given. All samples were drawn on day 63, counting from the first vaccine or placebo injection. Some clones are missing from TCRdb's copy, which holds only in-frame ones; the method was immunoSEQ multiplex PCR. The sample consists of fewer than 600,000 clones, around 89% of them appearing once. The specimen comprised peripheral blood, sampled in a trial of Ad26.COV2.S vaccine versus placebo. The receptors stem from a person between 18 and 65 years old who received the Ad26.COV2.S COVID-19 vaccine or a placebo.

This chain uses TRBV7-9 with TRBJ2-4, with D possibly called TRBD1 or TRBD2 (5 bases each). V was shortened by 4 bases and J by 3 bases, with 16 bases between the two germline ends. The CDR3 is made up of 16 amino acids. Germline V lookup: CDR1 SEHNR, CDR2 FQNEAQ (reference sequence). This CDR3 reads CASSSNFGDDKNIQYF. The CDR3 bases are TGTGCCAGCAGCTCAAACTTCGGGGACGACAAAAACATTCAGTACTTC. Full variable domain (outside the CDR3, taken from reference TRBV7-9 and TRBJ2-4): DTGVSQNPRHKITKRGQNVTFRCDPISEHNRLYWYRQTLGQGPEFLTYFQNEAQLEKSRLLSDRFSAERPKGSFSTLEIQRTEQGDSAMYLCASSSNFGDDKNIQYFGAGTRLSVL.

The chain has TRBV7-9 and TRBJ1-5; perhaps TRBD1 as D (5 bases). Germline-derived CDR1 and CDR2 are SEHNR and FQNEAQ (reference sequence). The CDR3 is 15 residues long. Trimming pared 1 base from V and 8 bases from J, leaving 15 bases between. The CDR3 bases are TGTGCCAGCAGCTTAGACGGGGCGGCCTCGAAGCCCCAGCATTTT. Translating gives CASSLDGAASKPQHF. The variable domain in full, completed from reference TRBV7-9 and TRBJ1-5, reads DTGVSQNPRHKITKRGQNVTFRCDPISEHNRLYWYRQTLGQGPEFLTYFQNEAQLEKSRLLSDRFSAERPKGSFSTLEIQRTEQGDSAMYLCASSLDGAASKPQHFGDGTRLSIL.

This clone has just a few counts. This rearrangement joins TRBV15 to TRBJ1-1; maybe TRBD1 (5 bases). From germline, CDR1 is LNHNV and CDR2 YYDKDF (reference sequence). V was trimmed by 1 base and J by 3 bases, leaving 12 bases between them. This CDR3 has 15 residues. For the CDR3, the DNA is TGTGCCACCAGCAGAGGGGACCGAAGGGACACTGAAGCTTTCTTT. Its translation is CATSRGDRRDTEAFF.

This chain connects TRBV6-1 to TRBJ2-2; TRBD2 matches 10 bases. Germline values: CDR1 MNHNS, CDR2 SASEGT. CDR3 length equals 16 residues. V lost 4 bases to trimming and J lost 4 bases; unmatched junction nucleotides: 6. CDR3 region: CASSVGLADLTGELFF. DNA of the CDR3: TGTGCCAGCAGTGTCGGACTAGCGGACCTCACCGGGGAGCTGTTTTTT.

The chain links TRBV5-1 to TRBJ1-2; 7 bases line up with TRBD1. Germline lookup yields CDR1 SGHRS and CDR2 YFSETQ. J was trimmed by 3 bases and V by 2 bases; bases with no gene match: 1. The CDR3 contains 13 residues. This CDR3 reads CASSFRGDYGYTF. CDR3 bases: TGCGCCAGCAGCTTCAGGGGGGACTATGGCTACACCTTC.

The rearrangement joins TRBV27 to TRBJ2-1; either TRBD1 or TRBD2 may supply D (5 bases each). The germline V and J ends were trimmed by 4 bases and 7 bases, with 11 bases remaining between them. The germline CDR1 and CDR2 sequences are MNHEY and SMNVEV (reference sequence). CDR3 length: 13 amino acids. The CDR3 loop reads CASSSGRGNEQFF. For the CDR3, the DNA is TGTGCCAGCAGTTCAGGGAGAGGGAATGAGCAGTTCTTC.

The CDR3 nucleotides read TGCGCCAGCAGCCAAGGCAGTCGACAGCAAGGCTACGAGCAGTACTTC. This gives the protein CASSQGSRQQGYEQYF. The chain recombines TRBV4-3 with TRBJ2-7, with D possibly matching TRBD1 (5 bases). Germline V gene lookup returns CDR1 LGHNA and CDR2 YSLEER. The V end was cut by 1 base, the J end by 3 bases, with 16 bases between. This CDR3 comprises 16 residues.

The chain is built from TRBV29-1 and TRBJ2-3; 9 nucleotides line up with TRBD1. The CDR3 is made up of 16 amino acids. Looked up from germline, CDR1 is SQVTM and CDR2 is ANQGSEA. The V gene end was trimmed by 6 bases and the J gene end by 4 bases; junction bases not matched to a gene: 14. The CDR3 is CSVARDRVQRPDTQYF. DNA of the CDR3: TGCAGCGTAGCCCGGGACAGGGTGCAAAGACCAGATACGCAGTATTTT.

This chain links TRBV4-1 with TRBJ2-3; TRBD2 matches at 7 bases. The CDR3 contains 13 residues. After removal of 4 bases from V and 6 bases from J, the junction contained 4 bases not matched to a gene. Looked up from germline, CDR1 is MGHRA and CDR2 is YSYEKL. CDR3 in DNA: TGCGCCAGCAGCCGGGAGGGGAGGGATACGCAGTATTTT. Amino acid sequence: CASSREGRDTQYF.

The rearrangement joins TRBV6-4 to TRBJ1-1; D is unclear. CDR1 MRHNA and CDR2 SNTAGT come from the germline V gene. The CDR3 runs to 13 residues. V was trimmed by 5 bases and J by 2 bases, leaving 9 bases between them. In DNA form, the CDR3 reads TGTGCCAGCAGTCAGACGGTTAACACTGAAGCTTTCTTT. This encodes CASSQTVNTEAFF.

V gene TRBV29-1 combines with J gene TRBJ1-2; 8 bases are shared with TRBD1. Per germline, CDR1 SQVTM and CDR2 ANQGSEA. This CDR3 region has 12 residues. Germline trimming cut 8 bases from V and 3 bases from J; bases unmatched to any gene: 5. CDR3: CSSKTGDYGYTF. CDR3 sequence (DNA): TGCAGCTCCAAGACAGGGGACTATGGCTACACCTTC.

This chain uses TRBV28 with TRBJ1-2, with D unclear. Germline CDR1 is MDHEN and CDR2 is SYDVKM. V shed 3 bases and J shed 0 bases, with 8 bases lying between them. The CDR3 is 14 amino acids. The CDR3: CASSFPHPNYGYTF. CDR3 DNA: TGTGCCAGCAGTTTCCCACACCCTAACTATGGCTACACCTTC.

This chain uses TRBV5-8 with TRBJ1-1; D uncertain. The germline V gene has CDR1 SGHTS and CDR2 YDEGEE. This CDR3 has 13 amino acids. V was cut by 5 bases and J by 1 base, with 9 bases left in between. The chain's CDR3 is CASSNRGNTEAFF. CDR3 coding DNA: TGTGCCAGCAGTAATCGCGGGAACACTGAAGCTTTCTTT.

This chain links TRBV30 with TRBJ1-5, with D unresolved. This CDR3 has 15 amino acids. V shed 0 bases and J shed 7 bases, with 16 bases lying between them. CDR1 is GTSNPN and CDR2 is SVGIG in the germline V gene (reference sequence). The CDR3 DNA follows: TGTGCCTGGAGTGTACGGGCCGGAGTGCGGCAGCCCCAGCATTTT. Protein sequence: CAWSVRAGVRQPQHF.

This clone came up many times. This chain links TRBV27 with TRBJ1-5; maybe TRBD1 (5 bases). The germline V gene encodes CDR1 MNHEY and CDR2 SMNVEV (reference sequence). Trimming left V 6 bases short and J 1 base short, with 13 bases between. The CDR3 length is 15 residues. The CDR3 DNA is TGTGCCAGCAGAAGGGACGGAATAAGCAATCAGCCCCAGCATTTT. This sequence encodes CASRRDGISNQPQHF.

The rearrangement uses TRBV19 and TRBJ2-5, with D possibly being TRBD2 (5 bases). CDR3 length: 16 residues. With 0 bases removed from V and 0 bases from J, the gap between germline ends came to 11 bases. Germline CDR1 is LNHDA and CDR2 is SQIVND (reference sequence). CDR3 coding DNA: TGTGCCAGTAGTATAGAGGGAGCGGCAAACCAAGAGACCCAGTACTTC. It translates to CASSIEGAANQETQYF.

This clone was counted once. The CDR3 here is CASRPTYSNQPQHF. Here the CDR3 DNA reads TGTGCCAGCAGGCCGACTTATAGCAATCAGCCCCAGCATTTT. This chain links TRBV6-5 with TRBJ1-5; D gene uncertain. This CDR3 is built from 14 residues. V was shortened by 6 bases and J by 0 bases, with 9 bases between the two germline ends. Germline V gene lookup returns CDR1 MNHEY and CDR2 SVGAGI.

This chain uses TRBV6-2 or TRBV6-3 with TRBJ2-4, with D hard to call. The CDR3 covers 15 residues. V shed 5 bases and J shed 0 bases, with 11 bases lying between them. Per the germline V gene, CDR1 is MNHEY and CDR2 is SVGEGT. The CDR3 region is CASSRVTQAKNIQYF. The CDR3 DNA sequence: TGTGCCAGCAGTCGAGTAACCCAAGCCAAAAACATTCAGTACTTC.

The rearrangement joins TRBV2 to TRBJ1-1, with D tentatively TRBD1 (6 bases). The germline CDR1 and CDR2 sequences are SNHLY and FYNNEI. The germline V and J ends were trimmed by 0 bases and 1 base, with 9 bases remaining between them. The CDR3 runs to 15 residues. The CDR3 nucleotides read TGTGCCAGCAGTGAAGCTCAAGGGGGGAACACTGAAGCTTTCTTT. Its translation: CASSEAQGGNTEAFF.

V is TRBV11-3 and J is TRBJ1-2, with D perhaps matching TRBD1 (6 bases). CDR1 is SGHNT, CDR2 YENEEA, per germline. The V end lost 1 base, the J end lost 3 bases, and 15 bases lay between the germline ends. This CDR3 comprises 16 residues. For the CDR3, the DNA is TGTGCCAGCAGCTTAGTTCGACAGGTTTTAGACTATGGCTACACCTTC. Translating gives CASSLVRQVLDYGYTF.

This chain connects TRBV7-9 to TRBJ2-3, with 8 bases lining up with TRBD2. With 6 bases clipped from V and 0 bases from J, the junction kept 5 bases outside the gene matches. In germline, CDR1 is SEHNR, CDR2 FQNEAQ (reference sequence). The CDR3 has 15 amino acids. The CDR3 DNA follows: TGTGCCAGCAGTCCGGGACTAGTAAGCACAGATACGCAGTATTTT. This sequence encodes CASSPGLVSTDTQYF.

Concerning this clone itself: The junction departs from the called germline gene at one end, perhaps through a read error. The V call is TRBV11-3, the J call TRBJ2-2; possible D gene TRBD2, 7 bases. This CDR3 spans 17 amino acids. Germline V lookup: CDR1 SGHNT, CDR2 YENEEA. CDR3 nucleotides: TGTGCCAGCACCTTAAGGGGGGGGAGCCGGAACACCGGGGAGCTGTTTTTT. This translates into CASTLRGGSRNTGELFF.

This rearrangement joins TRBV11-3 to TRBJ2-1; TRBD1 aligns across 9 bases. V was pared by 5 bases and J by 6 bases, with 8 bases of the junction left unmatched. Germline CDR1 is SGHNT and CDR2 is YENEEA. The CDR3 consists of 15 residues. CDR3 sequence: CASSQQGAGVNEQFF. CDR3 DNA: TGTGCCAGCAGCCAACAGGGGGCAGGTGTCAATGAGCAGTTCTTC.